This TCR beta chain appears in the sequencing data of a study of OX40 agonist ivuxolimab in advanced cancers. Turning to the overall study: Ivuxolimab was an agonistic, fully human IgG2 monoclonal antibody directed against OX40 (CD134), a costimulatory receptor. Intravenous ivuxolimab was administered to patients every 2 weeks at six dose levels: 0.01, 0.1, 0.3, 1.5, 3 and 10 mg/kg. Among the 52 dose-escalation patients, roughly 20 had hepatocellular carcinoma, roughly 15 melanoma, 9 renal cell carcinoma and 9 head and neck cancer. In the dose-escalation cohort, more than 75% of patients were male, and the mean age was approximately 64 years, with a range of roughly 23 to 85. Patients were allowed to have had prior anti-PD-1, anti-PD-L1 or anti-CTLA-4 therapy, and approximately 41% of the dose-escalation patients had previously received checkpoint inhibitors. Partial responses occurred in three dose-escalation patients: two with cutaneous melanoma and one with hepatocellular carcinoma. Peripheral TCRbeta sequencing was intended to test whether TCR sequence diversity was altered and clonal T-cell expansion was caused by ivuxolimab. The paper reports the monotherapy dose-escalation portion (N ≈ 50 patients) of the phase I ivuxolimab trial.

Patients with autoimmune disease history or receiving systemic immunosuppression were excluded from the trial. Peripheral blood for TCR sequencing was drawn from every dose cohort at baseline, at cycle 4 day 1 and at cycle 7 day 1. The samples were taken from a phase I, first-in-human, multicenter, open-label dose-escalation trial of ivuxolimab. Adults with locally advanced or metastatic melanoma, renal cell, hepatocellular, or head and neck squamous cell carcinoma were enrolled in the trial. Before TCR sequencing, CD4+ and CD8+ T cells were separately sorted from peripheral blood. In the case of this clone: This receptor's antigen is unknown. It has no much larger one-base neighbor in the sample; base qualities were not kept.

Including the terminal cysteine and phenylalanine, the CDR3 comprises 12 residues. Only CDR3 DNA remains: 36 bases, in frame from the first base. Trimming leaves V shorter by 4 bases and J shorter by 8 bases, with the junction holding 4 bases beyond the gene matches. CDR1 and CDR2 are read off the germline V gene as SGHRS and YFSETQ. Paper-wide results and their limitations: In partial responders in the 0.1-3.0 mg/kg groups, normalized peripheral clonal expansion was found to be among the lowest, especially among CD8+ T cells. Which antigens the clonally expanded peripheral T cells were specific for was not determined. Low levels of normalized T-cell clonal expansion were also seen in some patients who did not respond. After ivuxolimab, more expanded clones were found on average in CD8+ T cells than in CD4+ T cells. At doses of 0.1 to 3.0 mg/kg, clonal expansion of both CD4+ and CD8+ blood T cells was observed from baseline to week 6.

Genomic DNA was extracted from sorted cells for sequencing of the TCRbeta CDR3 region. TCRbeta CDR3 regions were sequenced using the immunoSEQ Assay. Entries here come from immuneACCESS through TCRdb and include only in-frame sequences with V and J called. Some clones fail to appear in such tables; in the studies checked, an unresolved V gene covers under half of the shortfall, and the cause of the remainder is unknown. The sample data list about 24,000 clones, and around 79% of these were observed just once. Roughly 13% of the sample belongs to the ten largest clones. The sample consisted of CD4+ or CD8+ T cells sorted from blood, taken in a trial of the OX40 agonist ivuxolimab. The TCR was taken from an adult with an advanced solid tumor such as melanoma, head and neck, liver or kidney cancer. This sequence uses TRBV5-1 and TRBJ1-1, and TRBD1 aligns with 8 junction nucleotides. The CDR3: CASSEGQGEAFF. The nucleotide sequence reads TGCGCCAGCAGCGAAGGACAGGGAGAAGCTTTCTTT.